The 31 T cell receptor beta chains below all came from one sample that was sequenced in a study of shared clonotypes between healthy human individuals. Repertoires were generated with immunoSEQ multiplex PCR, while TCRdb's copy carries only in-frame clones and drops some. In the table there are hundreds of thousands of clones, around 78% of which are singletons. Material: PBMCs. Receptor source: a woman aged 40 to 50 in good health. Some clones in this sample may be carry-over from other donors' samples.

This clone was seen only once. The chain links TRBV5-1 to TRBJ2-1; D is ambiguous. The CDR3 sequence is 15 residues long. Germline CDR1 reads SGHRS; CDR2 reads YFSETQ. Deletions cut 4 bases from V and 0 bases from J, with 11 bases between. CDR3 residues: CASSPSIGSYNEQFF. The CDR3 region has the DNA TGCGCCAGCAGCCCAAGTATAGGCTCCTACAATGAGCAGTTCTTC.

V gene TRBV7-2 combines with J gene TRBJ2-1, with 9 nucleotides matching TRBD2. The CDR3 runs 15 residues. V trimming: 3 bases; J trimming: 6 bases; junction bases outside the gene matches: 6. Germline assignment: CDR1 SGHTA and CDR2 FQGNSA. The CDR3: CASSFSGSLGNEQFF. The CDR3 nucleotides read TGTGCCAGCAGCTTTAGCGGGAGTTTGGGCAATGAGCAGTTCTTC.

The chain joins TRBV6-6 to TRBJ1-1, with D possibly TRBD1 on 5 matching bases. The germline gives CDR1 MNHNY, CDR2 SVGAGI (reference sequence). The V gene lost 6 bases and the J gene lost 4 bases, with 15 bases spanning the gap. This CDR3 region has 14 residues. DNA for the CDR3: TGTGCCAGCAGCACCCCTCCGGGGGGCACTGAAGCTTTCTTT. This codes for CASSTPPGGTEAFF.

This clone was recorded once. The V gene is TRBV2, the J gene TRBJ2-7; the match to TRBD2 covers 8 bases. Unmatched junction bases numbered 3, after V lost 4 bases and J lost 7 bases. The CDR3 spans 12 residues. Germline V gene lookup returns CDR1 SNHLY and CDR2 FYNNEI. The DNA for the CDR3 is TGTGCCAGCAGTGTACTAGCGGTTGAGCAGTACTTC. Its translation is CASSVLAVEQYF.

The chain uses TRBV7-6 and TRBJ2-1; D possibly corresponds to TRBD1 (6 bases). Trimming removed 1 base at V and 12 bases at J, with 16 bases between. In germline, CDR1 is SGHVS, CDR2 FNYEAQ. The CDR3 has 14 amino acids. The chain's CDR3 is CASSLVGSGAGQFF. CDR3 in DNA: TGTGCCAGCAGCTTAGTAGGCTCAGGGGCTGGGCAGTTCTTC. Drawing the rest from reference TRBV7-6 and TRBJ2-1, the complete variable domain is GAGVSQSPRYKVTKRGQDVALRCDPISGHVSLYWYRQALGQGPEFLTYFNYEAQQDKSGLPNDRFSAERPEGSISTLTIQRTEQRDSAMYRCASSLVGSGAGQFFGPGTRLTVL.

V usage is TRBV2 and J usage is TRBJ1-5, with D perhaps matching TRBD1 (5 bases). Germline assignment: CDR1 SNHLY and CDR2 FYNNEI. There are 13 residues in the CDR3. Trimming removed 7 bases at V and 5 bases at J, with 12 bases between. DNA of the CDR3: TGTGCCAGCACCCCCTGGGGGGATCAGCCCCAGCATTTT. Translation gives CASTPWGDQPQHF.

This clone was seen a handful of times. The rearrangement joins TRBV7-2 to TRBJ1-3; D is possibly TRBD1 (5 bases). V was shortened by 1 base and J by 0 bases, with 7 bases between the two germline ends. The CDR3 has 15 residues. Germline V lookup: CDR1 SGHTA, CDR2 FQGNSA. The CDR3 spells CASSLDRSSGNTIYF. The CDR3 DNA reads TGTGCCAGCAGCTTAGACAGGAGCTCTGGAAACACCATATATTTT.

As DNA, the CDR3 is TGTGCCAGCAGCCCAGACAGTGCGCCCCAGTACTTC. It translates to CASSPDSAPQYF. The chain uses TRBV5-4 and TRBJ2-5; D may be TRBD1 (5 bases). This CDR3 region has 12 residues. Germline CDR1 and CDR2: SGHNT and YYREEE (reference sequence). Between the trimmed V and J ends, which lost 4 bases and 9 bases, there was a span of 13 bases.

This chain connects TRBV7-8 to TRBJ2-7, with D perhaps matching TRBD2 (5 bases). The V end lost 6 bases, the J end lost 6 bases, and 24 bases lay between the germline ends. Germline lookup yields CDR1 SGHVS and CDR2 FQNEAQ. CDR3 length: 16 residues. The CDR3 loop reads CASSRSLTRRIFEQYF. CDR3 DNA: TGTGCCAGCAGTCGCTCCCTAACTAGAAGGATATTCGAGCAGTACTTC.

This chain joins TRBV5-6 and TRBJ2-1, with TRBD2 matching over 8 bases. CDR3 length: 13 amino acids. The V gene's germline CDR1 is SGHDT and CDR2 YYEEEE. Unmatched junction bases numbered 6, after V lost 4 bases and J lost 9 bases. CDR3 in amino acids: CASSRRGASEQFF. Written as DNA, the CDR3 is TGTGCCAGCAGCAGGCGGGGGGCGAGTGAGCAGTTCTTC. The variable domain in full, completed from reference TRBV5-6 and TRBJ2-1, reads DAGVTQSPTHLIKTRGQQVTLRCSPKSGHDTVSWYQQALGQGPQFIFQYYEEEERQRGNFPDRFSGHQFPNYSSELNVNALLLGDSALYLCASSRRGASEQFFGPGTRLTVL.

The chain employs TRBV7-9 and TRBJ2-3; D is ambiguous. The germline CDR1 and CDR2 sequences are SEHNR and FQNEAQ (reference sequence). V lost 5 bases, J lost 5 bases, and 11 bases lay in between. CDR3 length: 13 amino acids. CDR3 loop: CASSGPVGDTQYF. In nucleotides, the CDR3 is TGTGCCAGCAGCGGGCCGGTGGGAGATACGCAGTATTTT.

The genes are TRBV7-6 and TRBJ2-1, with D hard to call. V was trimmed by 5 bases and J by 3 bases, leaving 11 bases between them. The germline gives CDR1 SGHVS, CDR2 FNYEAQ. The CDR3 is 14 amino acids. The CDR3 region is CASSPTTNYNEQFF. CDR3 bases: TGTGCCAGCAGCCCCACTACTAACTACAATGAGCAGTTCTTC.

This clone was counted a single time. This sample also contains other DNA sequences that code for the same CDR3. The CDR3: CASSRGQSTDTQYF. The DNA of the CDR3 is TGTGCCAGCAGCAGAGGACAGTCCACAGATACGCAGTATTTT. The V and J genes are TRBV5-5 and TRBJ2-3; D perhaps matches TRBD1 (6 bases). CDR1 and CDR2 from the germline V gene are SGHKS and YYEKEE (reference sequence). V shed 4 bases and J shed 2 bases, with 11 bases lying between them. The CDR3 runs to 14 residues.

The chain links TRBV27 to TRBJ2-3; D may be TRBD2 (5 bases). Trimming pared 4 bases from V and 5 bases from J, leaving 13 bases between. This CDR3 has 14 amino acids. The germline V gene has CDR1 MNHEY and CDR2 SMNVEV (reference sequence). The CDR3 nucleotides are TGTGCCAGCAGTTCTCCGGGGTTAGGAGATACGCAGTATTTT. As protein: CASSSPGLGDTQYF.

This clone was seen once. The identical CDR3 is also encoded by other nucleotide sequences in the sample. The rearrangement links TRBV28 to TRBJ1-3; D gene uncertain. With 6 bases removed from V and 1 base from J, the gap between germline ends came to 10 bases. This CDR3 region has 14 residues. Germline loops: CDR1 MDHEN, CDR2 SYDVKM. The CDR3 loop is CASSNSGSGNTIYF. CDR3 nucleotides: TGTGCCAGCAGCAACTCGGGGTCTGGAAACACCATATATTTT.

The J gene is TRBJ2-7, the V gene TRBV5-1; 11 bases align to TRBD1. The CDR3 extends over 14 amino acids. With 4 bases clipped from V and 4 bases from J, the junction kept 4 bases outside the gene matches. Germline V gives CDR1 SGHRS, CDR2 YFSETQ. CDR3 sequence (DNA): TGCGCCAGCAGCCGGGACAGGGGGAATTACGAGCAGTACTTC. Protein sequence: CASSRDRGNYEQYF.

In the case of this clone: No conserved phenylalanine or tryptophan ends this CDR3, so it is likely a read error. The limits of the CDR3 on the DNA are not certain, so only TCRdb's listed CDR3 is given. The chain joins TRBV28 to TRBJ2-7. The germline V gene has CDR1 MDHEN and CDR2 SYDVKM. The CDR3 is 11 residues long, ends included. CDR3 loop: CASMTSYEQHS.

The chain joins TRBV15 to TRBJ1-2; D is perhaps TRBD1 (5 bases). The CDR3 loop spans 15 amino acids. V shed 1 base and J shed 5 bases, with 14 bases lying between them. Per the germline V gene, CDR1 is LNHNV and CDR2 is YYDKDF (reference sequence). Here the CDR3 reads CATSRVGQTLYGYTF. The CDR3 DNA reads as TGTGCCACCAGCAGAGTGGGGCAAACTTTATATGGCTACACCTTC.

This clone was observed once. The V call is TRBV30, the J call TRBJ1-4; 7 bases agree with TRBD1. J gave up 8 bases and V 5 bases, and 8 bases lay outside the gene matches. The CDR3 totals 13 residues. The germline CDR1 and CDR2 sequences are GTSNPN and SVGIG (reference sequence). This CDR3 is CAWGTGAGEKLFF. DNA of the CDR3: TGTGCCTGGGGTACAGGGGCGGGGGAAAAACTGTTTTTT.

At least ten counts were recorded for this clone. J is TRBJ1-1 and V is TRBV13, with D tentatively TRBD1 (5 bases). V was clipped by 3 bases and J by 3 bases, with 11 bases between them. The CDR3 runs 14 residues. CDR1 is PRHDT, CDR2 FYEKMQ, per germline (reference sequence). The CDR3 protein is CASSFTARDTEAFF. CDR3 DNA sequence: TGTGCCAGCAGCTTTACCGCCAGGGACACTGAAGCTTTCTTT.

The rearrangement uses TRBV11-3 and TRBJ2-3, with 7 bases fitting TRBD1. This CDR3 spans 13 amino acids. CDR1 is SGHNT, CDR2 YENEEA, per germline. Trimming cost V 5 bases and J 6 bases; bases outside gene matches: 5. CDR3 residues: CASSPTGVDTQYF. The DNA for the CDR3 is TGTGCCAGCAGCCCCACAGGGGTGGATACGCAGTATTTT.

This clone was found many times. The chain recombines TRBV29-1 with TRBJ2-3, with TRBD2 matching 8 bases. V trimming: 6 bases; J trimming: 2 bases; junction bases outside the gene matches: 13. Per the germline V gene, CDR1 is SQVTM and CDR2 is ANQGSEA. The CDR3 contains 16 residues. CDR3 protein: CSVEPQLADPTDTQYF. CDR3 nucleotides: TGCAGCGTCGAACCCCAACTAGCGGACCCCACAGATACGCAGTATTTT.

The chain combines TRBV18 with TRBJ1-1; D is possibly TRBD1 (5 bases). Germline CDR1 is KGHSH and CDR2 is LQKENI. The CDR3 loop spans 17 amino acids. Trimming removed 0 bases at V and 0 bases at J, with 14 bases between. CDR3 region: CASSPPGQGFMNTEAFF. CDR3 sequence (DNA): TGTGCCAGCTCACCACCCGGTCAGGGTTTTATGAACACTGAAGCTTTCTTT. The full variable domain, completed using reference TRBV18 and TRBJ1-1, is NAGVMQNPRHLVRRRGQEARLRCSPMKGHSHVYWYRQLPEEGLKFMVYLQKENIIDESGMPKERFSAEFPKEGPSILRIQQVVRGDSAAYFCASSPPGQGFMNTEAFFGQGTRLTVV.

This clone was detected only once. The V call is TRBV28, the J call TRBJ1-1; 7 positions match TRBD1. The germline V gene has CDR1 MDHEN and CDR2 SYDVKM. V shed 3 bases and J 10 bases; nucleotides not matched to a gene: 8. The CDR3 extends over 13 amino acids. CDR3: CASSFQGGTVAFF. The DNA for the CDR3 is TGTGCCAGCAGTTTTCAGGGGGGGACCGTAGCTTTCTTT.

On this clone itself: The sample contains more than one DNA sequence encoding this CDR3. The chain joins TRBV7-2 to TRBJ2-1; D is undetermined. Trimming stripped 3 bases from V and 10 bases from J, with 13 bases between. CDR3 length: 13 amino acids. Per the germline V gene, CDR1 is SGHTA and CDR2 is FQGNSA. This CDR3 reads CASSLGLSREQFF. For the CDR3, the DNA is TGTGCCAGCAGCTTGGGCCTATCCAGGGAGCAGTTCTTC. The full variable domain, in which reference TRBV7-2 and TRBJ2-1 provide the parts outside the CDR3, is GAGVSQSPSNKVTEKGKDVELRCDPISGHTALYWYRQSLGQGLEFLIYFQGNSAPDKSGLPSDRFSAERTGGSVSTLTIQRTQQEDSAVYLCASSLGLSREQFFGPGTRLTVL.

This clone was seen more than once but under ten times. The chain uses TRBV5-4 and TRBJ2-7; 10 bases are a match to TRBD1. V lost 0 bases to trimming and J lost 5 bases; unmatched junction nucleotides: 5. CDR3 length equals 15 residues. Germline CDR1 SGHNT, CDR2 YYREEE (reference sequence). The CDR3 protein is CASSLGTGGLNEQYF. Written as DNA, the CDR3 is TGTGCCAGCAGCTTGGGGACAGGGGGGCTCAACGAGCAGTACTTC.

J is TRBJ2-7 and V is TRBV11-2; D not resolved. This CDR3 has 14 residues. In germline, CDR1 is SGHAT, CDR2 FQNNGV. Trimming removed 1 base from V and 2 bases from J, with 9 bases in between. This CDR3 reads CASSLGVSAYEQYF. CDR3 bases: TGTGCCAGCAGCTTAGGAGTTTCGGCCTACGAGCAGTACTTC.

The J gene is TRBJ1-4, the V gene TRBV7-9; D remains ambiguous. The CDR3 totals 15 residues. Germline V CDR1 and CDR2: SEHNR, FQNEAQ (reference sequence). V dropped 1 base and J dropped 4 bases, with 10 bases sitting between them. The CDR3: CASSLVARYNEKLFF. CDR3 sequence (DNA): TGTGCCAGCAGCTTAGTGGCACGGTATAATGAAAAACTGTTTTTT.

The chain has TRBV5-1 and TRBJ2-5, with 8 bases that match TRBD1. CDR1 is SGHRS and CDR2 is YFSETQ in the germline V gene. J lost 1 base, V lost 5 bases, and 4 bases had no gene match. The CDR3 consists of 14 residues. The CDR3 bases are TGCGCCAGCAGACCTCAGGGGGCCCAAGAGACCCAGTACTTC. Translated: CASRPQGAQETQYF. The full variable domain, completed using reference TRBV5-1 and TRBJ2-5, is KAGVTQTPRYLIKTRGQQVTLSCSPISGHRSVSWYQQTPGQGLQFLFEYFSETQRNKGNFPGRFSGRQFSNSRSEMNVSTLELGDSALYLCASRPQGAQETQYFGPGTRLLVL.

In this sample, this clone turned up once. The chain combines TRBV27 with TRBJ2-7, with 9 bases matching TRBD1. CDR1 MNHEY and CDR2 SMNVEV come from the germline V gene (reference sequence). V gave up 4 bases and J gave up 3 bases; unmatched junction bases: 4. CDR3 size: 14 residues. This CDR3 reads CASSSGDRVYEQYF. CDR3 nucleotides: TGTGCCAGCAGTTCGGGGGACAGGGTCTACGAGCAGTACTTC.

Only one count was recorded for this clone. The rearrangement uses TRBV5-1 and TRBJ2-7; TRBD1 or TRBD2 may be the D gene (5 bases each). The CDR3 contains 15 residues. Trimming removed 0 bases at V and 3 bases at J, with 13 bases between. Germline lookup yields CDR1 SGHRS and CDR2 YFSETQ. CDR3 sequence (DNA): TGCGCCAGCAGCTTGGTAGGTGAGGGGATCTACGAGCAGTACTTC. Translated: CASSLVGEGIYEQYF.